This note documents a single T cell receptor beta chain sequence. No antigen is known for it. No much larger clone exists at a distance of one base, and base qualities are not known. These data belong to a study of cytomegalovirus exposure and HLA in healthy donors (dated by TCRdb to 2017 to 2019). Turning to the overall study: An earlier analysis of approximately 550 of the donors reported more than 250 Gb of sequence data and some 120 million unique TCR beta sequences from about 200 million T cells. The study used immunosequencing to profile the T cell repertoires of approximately 630 subjects and linked those repertoires to cytomegalovirus serostatus. In a later analysis, previously published TCR beta repertoires from several hundred donors were re-analyzed and high-resolution HLA genotyping was added so that TCR occurrence patterns could be studied. Because of strong linkage in the cohort, roughly 5 DR-DQ haplotypes were treated as single units for association and clustering. Of the 398 genotyped donors, over 65% fell in the genetic ancestry cluster associated with self-reported Caucasian donors. An earlier analysis of 500 to 750 of the donors applied high-throughput TCR beta sequencing to assess whether each TCR beta V gene segment acted as functional or pseudogenic. Donor age, sex, ethnicity and CMV serostatus were compiled alongside the repertoire data. High-throughput TCR immunosequencing, statistical association of individual TCRs with disease status, and machine learning were combined to predict cytomegalovirus infection status. Rather than using new phenotypic data, the later analysis identified candidate immune exposures from TCR beta sequences and from how often those sequences occurred across donors. On average, around 240,000 unique TCR beta nucleotide sequences were sequenced per donor among 398 genotyped donors of the cohort, with roughly 19% of those sequences being non-productive. Typing coverage differed by locus: A, B, C, DRB1 and DQB1 were typed in about 629-640 donors, DQA1 in about 510, DPA1 in some 610, and DPB1 in just under 480. The study aimed to test whether cataloging public T cell receptors could reveal signatures of past pathogen exposure. Besides the first cohort of roughly 640 subjects, a separate validation cohort made up of roughly 130 different subjects was used. Every discovery cohort repertoire had been produced on one sequencing platform. In a later genetic analysis, genome-wide SNP genotypes for about 65% of the roughly 670 donors were used, and that subset was treated as a discovery cohort. HLA typing included class I and class II loci at four-digit resolution. Approximately 330 gigabases of sequencing data and around 85 million unique TCR sequences made up an early release that covered over 550 HLA-typed donors. Beyond this particular receptor, the publication reports: In a later analysis, several top co-occurrence clusters were reported to appear linked to parvovirus B19, influenza, CMV and Epstein-Barr virus. A later analysis associated about 18,000 TCR beta sequences with specific HLA alleles at a false discovery rate of 0.05. Compared with equally common non-associated chains, HLA-associated TCR beta chains in a later analysis were more clonally expanded and had lower generation probabilities. When HLA alleles, especially DR and DQ, strongly co-occurred, attributing TCR associations to individual alleles was difficult. The classifier was reported to diagnose cytomegalovirus status with high specificity and sensitivity in both the original cohort and the validation cohort. In a later analysis, TCR association rates were found to vary across HLA loci, with the most associated TCRs seen for DRB1 alleles and the fewest for HLA-C alleles. A total of roughly 160 TCR beta chains were listed by the study as associated with cytomegalovirus. Correlated functional status among segregating V segments might be attributable to linkage disequilibrium, but an unknown experimental factor could not be ruled out. Roughly uniform sequencing depth across donors was assumed in presence/absence analyses, although this assumption may not hold. Broadly in line with IMGT annotations, most TCR beta V segments showed up in productive rearrangements about 87% or about 30% of the time in an earlier analysis of approximately 600 of the donors. Most CMV-associated TCR beta chains appeared to be HLA-restricted in a later analysis, and the HLA associations seemed to be driven largely by CMV exposure. Some IMGT-functional V segments, including TRBV6-2 and TRBV6-3, could not be told apart with the 87-base-pair reads, so those segments were excluded. A cluster of highly shared sequence variants was judged likely to be a technical artifact of the sequencing pipeline. Compared with the 666-donor mean, donors in an Asian-associated ancestry cluster had fewer N-insertions in productive TCRs, according to a later genetic analysis. A further reported finding was that TCR beta sequences accurately predicted the HLA-A and HLA-B alleles for most subjects in the first cohort. While some public TCRs were present in many individuals, most TCR sequences turned up only very rarely across donors. HLA typing was unavailable for some donors at each locus, so association tests used only the typed subset. Approximately 16 rarely observed V segments, including chromosome 9 orphons, were excluded from the earlier analysis of a few hundred of the donors because counts were too low. According to the authors, the approach could potentially be generalized to other disease states and immunological phenotypes. A few of the identified cytomegalovirus-associated TCR beta chains were confirmed in vitro to be specific for cytomegalovirus antigens. The cohort was sequenced for TCR beta chains only, and without alpha or paired-chain data the features that could be detected were limited. For the cohort, immune exposure information was limited to CMV serostatus. In a later genetic analysis, a missense DCLRE1C variant was associated with V-gene and J-gene trimming of TCR beta chains, and the association was replicated in an independent cohort.

Libraries were prepared through the immunoSEQ multiplex PCR assay. A mixture of 60 forward primers for TCR Vbeta segments and 13 reverse primers for TCR Jbeta segments was used in the multiplex PCR. The CDR3 region of rearranged TCR beta genes was amplified from genomic DNA by a multiplex PCR assay. Amplified TCR beta libraries were sequenced as 87-base-pair reads on the Illumina HiSeq System. The authors' pipeline ran thus. A later analysis counted some 74 million unique TCR beta chains across the 650 to 800 repertoires, and around 9.9 million of these chains were shared by at least two donors. Raw reads were error-corrected and collapsed into unique sequences with a nearest-neighbor algorithm that merged closely related sequences to remove PCR and sequencing errors. Alignment of CDR3 sequences to IMGT reference sequences was used to assign V, D and J gene segments. For a sequence to be retained, a match of at least six nucleotides to both a V gene segment and a J gene segment was required. Rearrangements were called productive when the CDR3 lacked stop codons and stayed in frame with V and J; all others were non-productive. Following IMGT convention, CDR3 was defined as the stretch from the second conserved V-encoded cysteine up to the conserved J-encoded phenylalanine. In an earlier analysis of roughly 610 of the donors, sequences lacking an unambiguous match to a single V gene segment were excluded. An earlier analysis of fewer than 750 of the donors classified V segments as functional when productive rearrangements were above 56.7% and as segregating when the standard deviation between donors was above 5%. A statistical classification framework was built to diagnose cytomegalovirus status from the catalog of TCR beta chain sequences. V and J gene assignment, in a later analysis, came from comparing TCR nucleotide sequences with IMGT/GENE-DB human TR gene sequences. In a later analysis, CDR3 sequences and most-parsimonious VDJ recombination scenarios were assigned using the TCRdist pipeline. In a later analysis, each TCR beta chain was defined by its CDR3 amino acid sequence together with its V-gene family, and reads without a unique V-gene family were excluded. In a later analysis, fewer than 600 highly shared, low-generation-probability nucleotide sequences were removed to address suspected cross-contamination and a sequencing artifact. For each public chain, a later analysis derived a clonal expansion index from normalized ranks of inferred template counts within each repertoire. In a later analysis, generation probabilities were computed with a VDJ recombination model fitted to out-of-frame rearrangements, and the resulting probabilities were checked against IGoR. In a later analysis, TCR-TCR, TCR-HLA and TCR-CMV co-occurrence was scored with hypergeometric tests, and a repertoire-size bias correction was applied to TCR pairs. In a later analysis, false discovery rates were estimated by permuting HLA or CMV assignments 20 times. A later analysis grouped co-occurring TCRs with DBSCAN, adding TCRdist sequence similarity when clustering within HLA-allele-positive subsets. For co-occurrence clustering, repertoires with fewer than 30,000 or more than 120,000 public chains were excluded, along with roughly 5 repertoires with anomalous nucleotide sharing. Not all clones reach the TCRdb copy of this immuneACCESS table, which keeps in-frame sequences only. Checked studies attribute under half of the gap to unresolved V genes and leave the rest unexplained. Clone size and the V and J calls come from that table; the DNA yielded D and trimming. The sample table records 190,000 or so clones; 70% to 85% of these occur just once. Approximately 0.092% of the sample is taken by the ten largest.

The cohort was made up of several hundred healthy bone marrow donors. All cohort members were sampled while nominally healthy, although unrecorded immune exposures were likely present. The donor was CMV seronegative and was included in the group of 352 seronegative cohort members. A peripheral blood sample was collected from each donor, and TCR beta sequencing was performed on peripheral blood mononuclear cells. Genomic DNA was extracted from the blood cell samples with the Qiagen DNeasy Blood Extraction Kit. V and J are trimmed by 3 bases and 6 bases, and the gene matches miss 10 bases of the junction. The germline V gene (reference sequence) specifies LNHNV as CDR1 and YYDKDF as CDR2. The CDR3 goes from the cysteine to the phenylalanine over 15 residues. Just the 45-base CDR3 DNA is kept, in frame starting at base 1.

This TCR derives from a boy aged 2 to 10 in good health and CMV-seronegative. The sequence joins TRBV15 to TRBJ1-2; a stretch of 7 junction bases matches TRBD1. The sequenced sample was PBMCs. The DNA sequence is as follows: TGTGCCACCAGCAGCCGAACCGGGACAGATAATGGCTACACCTTC. This sequence encodes CATSSRTGTDNGYTF.